Presented here are 31 T cell receptor beta chains from one specimen sequenced in a study of control samples from healthy donors and cancer patients. Method: immunoSEQ multiplex PCR; TCRdb's copy keeps in-frame clones and lacks some. The sample includes 70,000 to 75,000 clones, 94% of them seen just once. Sequencing used blood. These receptors all come from a woman aged 25 to 39 in good health.

This clone was seen only a few times. This chain joins TRBV12-5 and TRBJ2-3; TRBD2 aligns across 9 bases. Germline CDR1 reads LGHNT; CDR2 reads FRNRAP. Trimming at V came to 11 bases and at J to 7 bases, leaving 10 bases not matched to a gene. This CDR3 is 13 amino acids long. CDR3 nucleotides: TGTGCTCCACTAGCGGGTGGACCCTATACGCAGTATTTT. Its protein product is CAPLAGGPYTQYF.

V gene TRBV5-1 combines with J gene TRBJ1-2; TRBD1 is a possible D gene (5 bases). This CDR3 comprises 16 residues. Germline V CDR1 and CDR2: SGHRS, YFSETQ. V was cut by 0 bases and J by 7 bases, with 19 bases left in between. CDR3 nucleotides: TGCGCCAGCAGCTTGGCCCATCCGGGGGGTCCGGCTGGCTACACCTTC. Its protein product is CASSLAHPGGPAGYTF.

For the CDR3, the DNA is TGTGCCAGCAGCCAACAGGGCCACTCTGGAAACACCATATATTTT. Translation gives CASSQQGHSGNTIYF. The chain carries TRBV5-4 and TRBJ1-3; the D gene is possibly TRBD1 (6 bases). The CDR3 sequence is 15 residues long. V lost 4 bases and J lost 0, with 11 bases in between. Germline V gene lookup returns CDR1 SGHNT and CDR2 YYREEE (reference sequence).

The V gene is TRBV4-1, the J gene TRBJ1-5; no clear D. V lost 1 base and J lost 7, with 8 bases in between. Germline loops: CDR1 MGHRA, CDR2 YSYEKL. The CDR3 runs 13 residues. CDR3 loop: CASSQVGSQPQHF. As DNA, the CDR3 is TGCGCCAGCAGCCAAGTGGGGAGCCAGCCCCAGCATTTT.

The CDR3 nucleotides are TGTGCCTGGAGTAAAGGACAAAAAAACACTGAAGCTTTCTTT. Translated, it gives CAWSKGQKNTEAFF. This sequence joins TRBV30 and TRBJ1-1, with a tentative D call TRBD1 (5 bases). The CDR3 is made up of 14 amino acids. V was shortened by 2 bases and J by 2 bases, with 12 bases between the two germline ends. Germline V gene data show CDR1 as GTSNPN and CDR2 as SVGIG (reference sequence).

This chain joins TRBV9 and TRBJ1-1; D unresolved. V was trimmed by 0 bases and J by 1 base, leaving 7 bases between them. Per the germline V gene, CDR1 is SGDLS and CDR2 is YYNGEE. The CDR3 is made up of 14 amino acids. As DNA, the CDR3 is TGTGCCAGCAGCGTAGGGACGGCGAACACTGAAGCTTTCTTT. The encoded protein is CASSVGTANTEAFF.

This clone appeared a single time. CDR3 amino acids: CATSTLTFDTQYF. The CDR3 DNA is TGTGCCACCTCGACTCTCACTTTCGATACGCAGTATTTT. The rearrangement joins TRBV24-1 to TRBJ2-3, with D unclear. V gave up 9 bases and J gave up 6 bases, with 15 bases separating them. Germline CDR1 is KGHDR and CDR2 is SFDVKD. The CDR3 is made up of 13 amino acids.

This chain connects TRBV27 to TRBJ2-1; 8 nucleotides align to TRBD2. Germline-derived CDR1 and CDR2 are MNHEY and SMNVEV (reference sequence). The V gene end was trimmed by 5 bases and the J gene end by 7 bases; junction bases not matched to a gene: 10. This CDR3 is built from 15 residues. Here the CDR3 reads CASSGPWTSKNEQFF. For the CDR3, the DNA is TGTGCCAGCAGTGGCCCGTGGACTAGCAAGAATGAGCAGTTCTTC.

The V and J genes are TRBV9 and TRBJ1-1; 7 nucleotides agree with TRBD1. The junction had 11 bases not matched to a gene; V was cut back by 6 bases and J by 6 bases. The germline V gene has CDR1 SGDLS and CDR2 YYNGEE. This CDR3 region has 14 residues. The CDR3, as DNA: TGTGCCAGCAAGCGGGACAGCGGATACGCTGAAGCTTTCTTT. Translated: CASKRDSGYAEAFF.

The V call is TRBV5-4, the J call TRBJ2-5, with D tentatively TRBD2 (6 bases). This CDR3 contains 14 residues. CDR1 is SGHNT, CDR2 YYREEE, per germline (reference sequence). V shed 4 bases and J shed 1 base, with 11 bases lying between them. CDR3 in amino acids: CASSPGLSQETQYF. The CDR3 DNA is TGTGCCAGCAGCCCGGGACTGAGCCAAGAGACCCAGTACTTC.

In this sample, this clone turned up once. V usage is TRBV11-2 and J usage is TRBJ2-5; TRBD2 matches at 8 bases. The J segment lost 4 bases and the V segment lost 5 bases, leaving 15 bases of the junction unmatched. The CDR3 runs to 17 residues. Germline V CDR1 and CDR2: SGHAT, FQNNGV. CDR3 loop: CASSPLRGSGAGETQYF. As DNA, the CDR3 is TGTGCCAGCAGCCCCCTCCGTGGTAGCGGGGCCGGAGAGACCCAGTACTTC.

V and J are TRBV3-1 (or the pseudogene TRBV3-2) and TRBJ1-4; unclear D gene. With 8 bases removed from V and 9 bases from J, the gap between germline ends came to 13 bases. Germline loops: CDR1 LGHDT, CDR2 YNNKEL (reference sequence). The CDR3 consists of 12 residues. The CDR3 DNA reads TGTGCCAGCCGCGATATGGGCCAAAAACTGTTTTTT. It codes for CASRDMGQKLFF.

This chain links TRBV10-3 with TRBJ1-1; D gene uncertain. Trimming took 2 bases from V and 6 from J, leaving 7 bases between them. The CDR3 covers 12 residues. Germline CDR1 is ENHRY and CDR2 is SYGVKD. For the CDR3, the DNA is TGTGCCATCAGTGAGGACGGATCTGAAGCTTTCTTT. Amino acids: CAISEDGSEAFF.

This clone showed up just once. Other DNA sequences in this sample translate to the same CDR3. The chain carries TRBV4-1 and TRBJ2-6; D unresolved. Germline lookup yields CDR1 MGHRA and CDR2 YSYEKL. The CDR3 spans 15 residues. V gave up 1 base and J gave up 0 bases, with 4 bases separating them. CDR3 DNA: TGCGCCAGCAGCCAAGGTGGCTCTGGGGCCAACGTCCTGACTTTC. Protein sequence: CASSQGGSGANVLTF.

The chain recombines TRBV28 with TRBJ1-1; D possibly corresponds to TRBD1 (6 bases). Germline CDR1 reads MDHEN; CDR2 reads SYDVKM. This CDR3 region has 13 residues. V was trimmed by 5 bases and J by 7 bases, leaving 14 bases between them. The CDR3 DNA sequence: TGTGCCAGCAGTCCGGGACACTTAAGTGAAGCTTTCTTT. This sequence encodes CASSPGHLSEAFF.

The chain links TRBV6-6 to TRBJ1-1; no firm D call. Per the germline V gene, CDR1 is MNHNY and CDR2 is SVGAGI (reference sequence). V was shortened by 5 bases and J by 1 base, with 8 bases between the two germline ends. The CDR3 runs 13 residues. The CDR3 DNA reads TGTGCCAGCAGTGGCGCGGCGAACACTGAAGCTTTCTTT. Its protein is CASSGAANTEAFF.

The chain joins TRBV7-5 to TRBJ2-3; TRBD2, the table's D call, was not compared with the DNA. TRBV7-5 is termed a pseudogene. CDR3 length equals 16 residues. CDR3 sequence reads: CARSLHTSGGTDTQYF. The CDR3, as DNA: TGTGCCAGAAGCTTACATACTAGCGGGGGGACAGATACGCAGTATTTT.

The rearrangement joins TRBV27 to TRBJ2-5, with TRBD2 matching 7 bases. The V gene end was trimmed by 2 bases and the J gene end by 5 bases; junction bases not matched to a gene: 5. The CDR3 consists of 14 residues. In germline, CDR1 is MNHEY, CDR2 SMNVEV (reference sequence). In DNA, the CDR3 is TGTGCCAGCAGTTTAAGTACAGCGGGGGAGACCCAGTACTTC. It is translated as CASSLSTAGETQYF.

To note about this clone: Other DNA sequences within the sample encode an identical CDR3. This rearrangement joins TRBV7-2 to TRBJ1-5; weak D call: TRBD1 (6 bases). Germline CDR1 SGHTA, CDR2 FQGNSA. V was clipped by 6 bases and J by 0 bases, with 9 bases between them. This CDR3 comprises 14 residues. This CDR3 reads CASRKGGSNQPQHF. CDR3 nucleotide sequence: TGTGCCAGCAGGAAAGGGGGTAGCAATCAGCCCCAGCATTTT.

The V and J genes are TRBV24-1 and TRBJ2-1; D assignment may be TRBD1 or TRBD2 (7 bases each). Germline CDR1 and CDR2: KGHDR and SFDVKD. The CDR3 runs 16 residues. Trimming stripped 1 base from V and 2 bases from J, with 11 bases between. CDR3 DNA: TGTGCCACCAGTGATTTAAGCGGGACAGCCTACAATGAGCAGTTCTTC. Translating gives CATSDLSGTAYNEQFF.

This rearrangement joins TRBV28 to TRBJ2-3, with D tentatively TRBD2 (6 bases). V gave up 2 bases and J gave up 3 bases, with 6 bases separating them. The CDR3 consists of 13 residues. Germline CDR1 and CDR2: MDHEN and SYDVKM. CDR3 DNA: TGTGCCAGCAGTTTAGCGGGGACAGATACGCAGTATTTT. Translated, it gives CASSLAGTDTQYF.

The rearrangement joins TRBV10-1 to TRBJ1-2; 7 nucleotides agree with TRBD1. Per germline, CDR1 WNHNN and CDR2 SYGVQD (reference sequence). Trimming at V came to 7 bases and at J to 8 bases, leaving 13 bases not matched to a gene. CDR3 length: 14 amino acids. The CDR3 DNA reads as TGCGCCAGCACCCGAGATCGACAGGGATACGGCTACACCTTC. It encodes CASTRDRQGYGYTF.

The chain employs TRBV7-8 and TRBJ1-3, with D unresolved. CDR3 length equals 14 residues. The germline V gene encodes CDR1 SGHVS and CDR2 FQNEAQ. V was pared by 1 base and J by 2 bases, with 6 bases between. The CDR3 DNA reads TGTGCCAGCAGCTTAGTAGGACCTGGAAACACCATATATTTT. As protein: CASSLVGPGNTIYF.

The chain is built from TRBV4-2 and TRBJ1-6; a weak D match, TRBD1 (6 bases). Trimming took 1 base from V and 2 from J, leaving 9 bases between them. CDR1 and CDR2 (germline): LGHNA, YNFKEQ. The CDR3 extends over 16 amino acids. This CDR3 is CASSQAGQPYNSPLHF. The CDR3 coding sequence is TGTGCCAGCAGCCAAGCCGGACAGCCCTATAATTCACCCCTCCACTTT.

The gene calls are TRBV19 and TRBJ2-1, with D perhaps matching TRBD2 (6 bases). This CDR3 is 14 amino acids long. Germline V gene lookup returns CDR1 LNHDA and CDR2 SQIVND (reference sequence). V gave up 6 bases and J gave up 0 bases, with 9 bases separating them. CDR3 nucleotides: TGTGCCAGTAGCCCCGGGGGCTCCTACAATGAGCAGTTCTTC. Its translation: CASSPGGSYNEQFF.

This chain uses TRBV12-5 with TRBJ1-3; D gene ambiguous. Germline V gene lookup returns CDR1 LGHNT and CDR2 FRNRAP. This CDR3 comprises 15 residues. The V end was cut by 3 bases, the J end by 4 bases, with 13 bases between. CDR3 sequence: CASGLSRASGNTIYF. Here the CDR3 DNA reads TGTGCTAGTGGTTTAAGCCGGGCGTCAGGAAACACCATATATTTT.

The chain carries TRBV12-3 or TRBV12-4 and TRBJ1-2; perhaps TRBD1 as D (6 bases). Trimming cost V 6 bases and J 8 bases, with 16 bases left between them. This CDR3 has 13 amino acids. CDR3 nucleotides: TGTGCCAGCAGCCGTAGACAGGTGCGGGGCTACACCTTC. Its protein product is CASSRRQVRGYTF.

V and J are TRBV27 and TRBJ2-5, with unresolved D. This CDR3 comprises 14 residues. The germline CDR1 and CDR2 sequences are MNHEY and SMNVEV (reference sequence). V dropped 3 bases and J dropped 2 bases, with 10 bases sitting between them. The CDR3 sequence: CASSFRRSQETQYF. The CDR3 nucleotides read TGTGCCAGCAGTTTTCGACGCAGTCAAGAGACCCAGTACTTC.

The rearrangement joins TRBV30 to TRBJ2-3; 7 nucleotides match TRBD1. CDR3 length: 16 amino acids. V was clipped by 1 base and J by 5 bases; unmatched bases: 12. In germline, CDR1 is GTSNPN, CDR2 SVGIG (reference sequence). In DNA, the CDR3 is TGTGCCTGGAGTGCGTCTCGAGGGGGCCGGGGAGATACGCAGTATTTT. As protein: CAWSASRGGRGDTQYF.

The J gene is TRBJ2-3, the V gene TRBV7-3; TRBD2 aligns across 7 bases. After removal of 6 bases from V and 1 base from J, the junction contained 10 bases not matched to a gene. The germline V gene has CDR1 SGHTA and CDR2 FQGTGA. The CDR3 contains 16 residues. In nucleotides, the CDR3 is TGTGCCAGCAGGTCAAATGGTGGGGGGGGCACAGATACGCAGTATTTT. This codes for CASRSNGGGGTDTQYF.

The gene calls are TRBV5-1 and TRBJ2-5; D not certain. Trimming removed 4 bases at V and 2 bases at J, with 12 bases between. This CDR3 spans 14 amino acids. Germline V gene sequence: CDR1 SGHRS, CDR2 YFSETQ. The DNA for the CDR3 is TGCGCCAGCAGCCCAGTGGCAGATCAAGAGACCCAGTACTTC. Protein sequence: CASSPVADQETQYF.